These 31 T cell receptor beta chains came from one sample sequenced in a study of shared clonotypes between healthy human individuals. Profiled with immunoSEQ multiplex PCR; TCRdb holds only in-frame clones, not every one. The profile shows roughly 500,000 clones, 60% to 80% of them singletons. Sequences were obtained from PBMCs. The receptors were sampled from a woman in her thirties or forties in good health. Some clones in this sample may be carry-over from other donors' samples.

The V call is TRBV21-1, the J call TRBJ1-4. The better agreement between TRBJ2-2 and the DNA end casts doubt on the J call. TRBV21-1 is classified as a pseudogene. The CDR3 contains 12 residues. The CDR3 DNA reads TGTGCCAGCAGCAGAGGTCCCAAGGAGCTGTTTTTT. Protein: CASSRGPKELFF.

The V call is TRBV28, the J call TRBJ1-2, with 8 bases lining up with TRBD1. CDR1 is MDHEN, CDR2 SYDVKM, per germline. This CDR3 region has 16 residues. The V gene end was trimmed by 7 bases and the J gene end by 4 bases; junction bases not matched to a gene: 14. The CDR3: CASTTLDRVRSYGYTF. CDR3 in DNA: TGTGCCAGCACTACCCTGGACAGGGTTCGAAGCTATGGCTACACCTTC.

This clone was counted a few times. This chain joins TRBV13 and TRBJ2-4, with D perhaps being TRBD1 or TRBD2 (5 bases each). V lost 4 bases, J lost 6 bases, and 16 bases lay in between. The CDR3 covers 15 residues. Germline V lookup: CDR1 PRHDT, CDR2 FYEKMQ (reference sequence). The CDR3 DNA follows: TGTGCCAGCAGCTCCCAGGGACCAACCATAAACATTCAGTACTTC. Translating gives CASSSQGPTINIQYF.

The CDR3 DNA reads as TGTGCCAGTTCGGACAGGGGAGGAACCGGGGAGCTGTTTTTT. Its protein is CASSDRGGTGELFF. The gene calls are TRBV6-4 and TRBJ2-2; 9 bases line up with TRBD1. Per germline, CDR1 MRHNA and CDR2 SNTAGT. Trimming took 9 bases from V and 5 from J; bases not matched to a gene: 7. The CDR3 covers 14 residues.

The rearrangement links TRBV9 to TRBJ2-1; D is ambiguous. The germline V gene has CDR1 SGDLS and CDR2 YYNGEE. This CDR3 has 15 residues. V dropped 4 bases and J dropped 5 bases, with 16 bases sitting between them. The chain's CDR3 is CASSLRVGSNNEQFF. CDR3 DNA: TGTGCCAGCAGCCTACGAGTGGGATCCAACAATGAGCAGTTCTTC.

The chain links TRBV5-4 to TRBJ2-2; 8 bases are a match to TRBD2. The CDR3 totals 17 residues. J lost 0 bases, V lost 0 bases, and 4 bases had no gene match. Germline loops: CDR1 SGHNT, CDR2 YYREEE (reference sequence). This chain's CDR3 is CASSLVGGGPNTGELFF. The CDR3 DNA sequence: TGTGCCAGCAGCTTGGTGGGCGGGGGGCCGAACACCGGGGAGCTGTTTTTT.

The V gene is TRBV9, the J gene TRBJ2-3; D possibly uses TRBD1 or TRBD2 (5 bases each). Germline V gives CDR1 SGDLS, CDR2 YYNGEE. This CDR3 spans 13 amino acids. Trimming stripped 4 bases from V and 2 bases from J, with 8 bases between. CDR3 sequence reads: CASSLGTTDTQYF. CDR3 bases: TGTGCCAGCAGCCTTGGGACCACAGATACGCAGTATTTT.

A few counts support this clone. The CDR3 coding sequence is TGTGCCACCCGAAGCGGGAGCGCCTACGAGCAGTACTTC. This translates into CATRSGSAYEQYF. V gene TRBV10-3 combines with J gene TRBJ2-7, with 8 bases fitting TRBD2. Trimming took 10 bases from V and 2 from J; bases not matched to a gene: 7. This CDR3 contains 13 residues. The germline V gene has CDR1 ENHRY and CDR2 SYGVKD.

V usage is TRBV11-2 and J usage is TRBJ1-2, with TRBD1 matching over 9 bases. The V gene end was trimmed by 1 base and the J gene end by 0 bases; junction bases not matched to a gene: 9. The germline V gene has CDR1 SGHAT and CDR2 FQNNGV. This CDR3 is built from 18 residues. The CDR3 region has the DNA TGTGCCAGCAGCTTAGGCCGTCGGGACAGGGCCCCTAACTATGGCTACACCTTC. It yields the protein CASSLGRRDRAPNYGYTF.

The chain uses TRBV5-6 and TRBJ1-2; D is undetermined. Trimming shortened V by 4 bases and J by 2 bases, and 21 bases separated the two germline ends. Germline CDR1 reads SGHDT; CDR2 reads YYEEEE. The CDR3 contains 17 residues. CDR3 amino acids: CASSPRPFLIINYGYTF. CDR3 coding DNA: TGTGCCAGCAGCCCCAGGCCGTTTCTGATTATAAACTATGGCTACACCTTC.

J is TRBJ1-5 and V is TRBV28, with unresolved D. V was pared by 7 bases and J by 0 bases, with 10 bases between. CDR1 and CDR2 from the germline V gene are MDHEN and SYDVKM. The CDR3 contains 14 residues. The CDR3 sequence: CASKREVSNQPQHF. The CDR3 DNA reads TGTGCCAGCAAAAGGGAAGTTAGCAATCAGCCCCAGCATTTT. Supplemented by reference TRBV28 and TRBJ1-5, the full variable domain reads DVKVTQSSRYLVKRTGEKVFLECVQDMDHENMFWYRQDPGLGLRLIYFSYDVKMKEKGDIPEGYSVSREKKERFSLILESASTNQTSMYLCASKREVSNQPQHFGDGTRLSIL.

The chain combines TRBV12-5 with TRBJ2-2; 9 bases fit TRBD2. Germline V CDR1 and CDR2: LGHNT, FRNRAP. The CDR3 loop spans 17 amino acids. V shed 0 bases and J 5 bases; nucleotides not matched to a gene: 7. The CDR3 nucleotides are TGTGCTAGTGGTTTGGTACTGGCGGGAGGGGGGACCGGGGAGCTGTTTTTT. Translation gives CASGLVLAGGGTGELFF.

The chain uses TRBV6-6 and TRBJ2-7; 8 nucleotides match TRBD2. From germline, CDR1 is MNHNY and CDR2 SVGAGI (reference sequence). There are 13 residues in the CDR3. With V trimmed by 7 bases and J by 3 bases, 5 bases remained unmatched. The CDR3 protein is CASTQAGVYEQYF. DNA of the CDR3: TGTGCCAGCACCCAAGCGGGAGTCTACGAGCAGTACTTC.

The chain uses TRBV28 and TRBJ2-6, with D possibly being TRBD2 (5 bases). Germline-derived CDR1 and CDR2 are MDHEN and SYDVKM. CDR3 length equals 18 residues. Trimming removed 2 bases from V and 0 bases from J, with 14 bases in between. As DNA, the CDR3 is TGTGCCAGCAGTTTACGCCTAGCTTTTGTCTCTGGGGCCAACGTCCTGACTTTC. Its protein is CASSLRLAFVSGANVLTF.

For this clone: This specimen includes other DNA sequences encoding the same CDR3. The chain employs TRBV7-8 and TRBJ2-5; TRBD2 aligns across 7 bases. This CDR3 comprises 14 residues. V shed 3 bases and J 4 bases; nucleotides not matched to a gene: 5. Germline-derived CDR1 and CDR2 are SGHVS and FQNEAQ. This chain's CDR3 is CASSLGGRGETQYF. The CDR3 bases are TGTGCCAGCAGCTTGGGCGGGAGAGGAGAGACCCAGTACTTC.

This chain joins TRBV4-3 and TRBJ2-7; TRBD2 matches at 10 bases. Germline CDR1 is LGHNA and CDR2 is YSLEER. J lost 6 bases, V lost 3 bases, and 8 bases had no gene match. The CDR3 extends over 15 amino acids. CDR3 coding DNA: TGCGCCAGCAGCCAGGGCCTTTGGACTAGCGGCGAGCAGTACTTC. It is translated as CASSQGLWTSGEQYF.

The chain combines TRBV19 with TRBJ2-7; TRBD2 matches at 9 bases. Trimming took 4 bases from V and 2 from J; bases not matched to a gene: 6. The CDR3 length is 15 residues. The germline V gene has CDR1 LNHDA and CDR2 SQIVND (reference sequence). CDR3 amino acids: CASSTGLARAYEQYF. CDR3 sequence (DNA): TGTGCCAGTAGTACCGGACTAGCGCGTGCCTACGAGCAGTACTTC.

The rearrangement links TRBV5-4 to TRBJ2-7; 10 bases are a match to TRBD2. CDR3 size: 14 residues. CDR1 and CDR2 from the germline V gene are SGHNT and YYREEE (reference sequence). Trimming took 4 bases from V and 5 from J; bases not matched to a gene: 6. CDR3 DNA sequence: TGTGCCAGCAGCCTAGCGGGAGAATGGAACGAGCAGTACTTC. This translates into CASSLAGEWNEQYF. The whole variable domain, filled in from reference TRBV5-4 and TRBJ2-7, reads ETGVTQSPTHLIKTRGQQVTLRCSSQSGHNTVSWYQQALGQGPQFIFQYYREEENGRGNFPPRFSGLQFPNYSSELNVNALELDDSALYLCASSLAGEWNEQYFGPGTRLTVT.

The chain couples TRBV4-1 to TRBJ2-1; 14 nucleotides line up with TRBD2. The CDR3 has 16 amino acids. The germline V gene has CDR1 MGHRA and CDR2 YSYEKL. J lost 9 bases, V lost 1 base, and 5 bases had no gene match. The DNA for the CDR3 is TGCGCCAGCAGCCAAGTCCCGGGACTAGCGGGAGTTGAGCAGTTCTTC. Protein product: CASSQVPGLAGVEQFF.

This chain connects TRBV6-6 to TRBJ2-3; D tentatively reads TRBD1 or TRBD2 (5 bases each). Germline values: CDR1 MNHNY, CDR2 SVGAGI (reference sequence). V was clipped by 6 bases and J by 1 base, with 11 bases between them. The CDR3 has 14 amino acids. The CDR3 here is CASRGEWGTDTQYF. As DNA, the CDR3 is TGTGCCAGCAGGGGGGAGTGGGGCACAGATACGCAGTATTTT.

The chain is built from TRBV28 and TRBJ2-7; TRBD2 might be the D (7 bases). V lost 5 bases, J lost 3 bases, and 17 bases lay in between. Germline V gene lookup returns CDR1 MDHEN and CDR2 SYDVKM. This CDR3 region has 15 residues. The CDR3 sequence is CASSPGGQGNYEQYF. The DNA of the CDR3 is TGTGCCAGCAGTCCGGGGGGACAAGGGAACTACGAGCAGTACTTC. The full variable domain, with the rest looked up from reference TRBV28 and TRBJ2-7, is DVKVTQSSRYLVKRTGEKVFLECVQDMDHENMFWYRQDPGLGLRLIYFSYDVKMKEKGDIPEGYSVSREKKERFSLILESASTNQTSMYLCASSPGGQGNYEQYFGPGTRLTVT.

J is TRBJ1-3 and V is TRBV19; a weak D match, TRBD1 (6 bases). Per germline, CDR1 LNHDA and CDR2 SQIVND (reference sequence). The CDR3 covers 13 residues. Trimming stripped 7 bases from V and 3 bases from J, with 10 bases between. The CDR3 coding sequence is TGTGCCAGTATTCAGGGGCGTGGAAACACCATATATTTT. Translating it yields CASIQGRGNTIYF.

Worth noting for this clone: Different DNA sequences within this sample yield the same CDR3. The J gene is TRBJ2-1, the V gene TRBV7-3, with D possibly matching TRBD1 (6 bases). V was cut by 5 bases and J by 3 bases, with 11 bases left in between. CDR1 and CDR2 (germline): SGHTA, FQGTGA. The CDR3 is 14 residues long. The CDR3 DNA is TGTGCCAGCAGCCCAGGACAGAGCTACAATGAGCAGTTCTTC. Its translation is CASSPGQSYNEQFF. Complete variable domain (other parts from reference TRBV7-3 and TRBJ2-1): GAGVSQTPSNKVTEKGKYVELRCDPISGHTALYWYRQSLGQGPEFLIYFQGTGAADDSGLPNDRFFAVRPEGSVSTLKIQRTERGDSAVYLCASSPGQSYNEQFFGPGTRLTVL.

The rearrangement joins TRBV10-2 to TRBJ2-5; TRBD2 agrees at 8 bases. Matching the DNA end better, TRBJ2-7 makes the J call doubtful. The V gene's germline CDR1 is WSHSY and CDR2 SAAADI. This CDR3 has 16 residues. The DNA of the CDR3 is TGCGCCAGCAGTGAGGCAAGCGGGAGTAGTTCCTACGAGCAGTACTTC. It specifies CASSEASGSSSYEQYF.

V usage is TRBV11-3 and J usage is TRBJ1-1, with 7 bases matching TRBD1. CDR1 SGHNT and CDR2 YENEEA come from the germline V gene. J was trimmed by 10 bases and V by 5 bases; bases with no gene match: 7. There are 12 residues in the CDR3. The CDR3 nucleotides read TGTGCCAGCAGCAACCAAGGGGGCCTAGCTTTCTTT. The encoded protein is CASSNQGGLAFF.

In its sample, this clone was seen once. The DNA of the CDR3 is TGTGCCAGCAGCTTAGCGGGAGTTAATGAGCAGTTCTTC. This gives the protein CASSLAGVNEQFF. The gene calls are TRBV7-3 and TRBJ2-1; 7 bases are a match to TRBD2. The junction had 2 bases not matched to a gene; V was cut back by 2 bases and J by 7 bases. This CDR3 region has 13 residues. Germline V CDR1 and CDR2: SGHTA, FQGTGA.

The chain combines TRBV28 with TRBJ2-7; the D call may be TRBD1 or TRBD2 (5 bases each). V was cut by 5 bases and J by 7 bases, with 24 bases left in between. The CDR3 runs to 16 residues. Looked up from germline, CDR1 is MDHEN and CDR2 is SYDVKM. The CDR3 region is CASSLTADPQGGEQYF. CDR3 coding DNA: TGTGCCAGCAGTCTTACGGCCGACCCGCAGGGCGGGGAGCAGTACTTC. Supplemented by reference TRBV28 and TRBJ2-7, the full variable domain reads DVKVTQSSRYLVKRTGEKVFLECVQDMDHENMFWYRQDPGLGLRLIYFSYDVKMKEKGDIPEGYSVSREKKERFSLILESASTNQTSMYLCASSLTADPQGGEQYFGPGTRLTVT.

The chain couples TRBV7-8 to TRBJ2-5; D call uncertain. CDR1 is SGHVS, CDR2 FQNEAQ, per germline. CDR3 length: 14 amino acids. The ends were cut back, 1 base at V and 2 bases at J, with 8 bases in the middle. DNA of the CDR3: TGTGCCAGCAGCTTAGTCCTACGACAAGAGACCCAGTACTTC. It encodes CASSLVLRQETQYF.

The CDR3 region is CASSSRTGLTEAFF. Here the CDR3 DNA reads TGTGCCAGTAGTTCGAGGACAGGGTTGACTGAAGCTTTCTTT. This rearrangement joins TRBV19 to TRBJ1-1; 8 nucleotides agree with TRBD1. V shed 5 bases, J shed 5 bases, and the junction held 7 bases outside the gene matches. CDR1 is LNHDA and CDR2 is SQIVND in the germline V gene (reference sequence). CDR3 size: 14 residues.

This clone was counted at least ten times. The chain carries TRBV7-2 and TRBJ2-7, with TRBD2 identical over 7 bases. Germline trimming cut 3 bases from V and 4 bases from J; bases unmatched to any gene: 6. CDR1 is SGHTA and CDR2 is FQGNSA in the germline V gene. The CDR3 extends over 14 amino acids. This CDR3 reads CASSFGLGSYEQYF. CDR3 DNA: TGTGCCAGCAGCTTCGGACTAGGCTCATACGAGCAGTACTTC. The whole variable domain, remainder taken from reference TRBV7-2 and TRBJ2-7, is GAGVSQSPSNKVTEKGKDVELRCDPISGHTALYWYRQSLGQGLEFLIYFQGNSAPDKSGLPSDRFSAERTGGSVSTLTIQRTQQEDSAVYLCASSFGLGSYEQYFGPGTRLTVT.

This chain's CDR3 is CSGSLGEQYF. DNA of the CDR3: TGCAGTGGTAGTCTCGGCGAGCAGTACTTC. The chain couples TRBV20-1 to TRBJ2-7; D is uncertain. Looked up from germline, CDR1 is DFQATT and CDR2 is SNEGSKA (reference sequence). The V end lost 7 bases, the J end lost 6 bases, and 10 bases lay between the germline ends. The CDR3 is made up of 10 amino acids.